This T cell receptor (beta chain) was sequenced during a study of early stage breast cancer tumors. Study as a whole: Samples were sequenced at 9 to 10-fold average coverage. Study-wide findings and caveats: Enriched TCRB sequences shared across patients were mostly commonly generated sequences.

About this clone itself: The antigen is not known.

Each sample had two DNA replicates, roughly 0.5 ug blood or about 1.5 ug tissue. Sequenced by immunoSEQ multiplex PCR; TCRdb stores in-frame clones only, minus some. The table records 55,000 to 70,000 clones, 65% to 85% of them present only once. The TCR comes from a person aged 35-55 years with breast cancer. Sequenced input: blood.

The CDR3 nucleotides read TGCGCCAGCAGCATCGACAGGGGGCGCCTAGAAAACACTGAAGCTTTCTTT. This translates into CASSIDRGRLENTEAFF. The V and J genes are TRBV5-1 and TRBJ1-1; 10 bases map to TRBD1. The ends lost 4 bases at V and 2 bases at J; junction bases unmatched: 11. CDR1 is SGHRS, CDR2 YFSETQ, per germline. CDR3 length equals 17 residues. Based on the CDR3 plus reference TRBV5-1 and TRBJ1-1, the full variable domain is KAGVTQTPRYLIKTRGQQVTLSCSPISGHRSVSWYQQTPGQGLQFLFEYFSETQRNKGNFPGRFSGRQFSNSRSEMNVSTLELGDSALYLCASSIDRGRLENTEAFFGQGTRLTVV.